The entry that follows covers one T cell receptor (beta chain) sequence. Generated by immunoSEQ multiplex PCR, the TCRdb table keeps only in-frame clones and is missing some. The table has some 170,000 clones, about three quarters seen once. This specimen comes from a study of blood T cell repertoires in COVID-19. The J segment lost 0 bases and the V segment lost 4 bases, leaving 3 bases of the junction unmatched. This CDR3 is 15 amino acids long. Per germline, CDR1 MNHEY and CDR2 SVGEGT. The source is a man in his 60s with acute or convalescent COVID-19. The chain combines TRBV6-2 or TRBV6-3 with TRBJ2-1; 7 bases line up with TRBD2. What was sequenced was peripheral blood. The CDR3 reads CASSSRDYSYNEQFF. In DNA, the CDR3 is TGTGCCAGCAGTTCCCGGGACTACTCCTACAATGAGCAGTTCTTC.